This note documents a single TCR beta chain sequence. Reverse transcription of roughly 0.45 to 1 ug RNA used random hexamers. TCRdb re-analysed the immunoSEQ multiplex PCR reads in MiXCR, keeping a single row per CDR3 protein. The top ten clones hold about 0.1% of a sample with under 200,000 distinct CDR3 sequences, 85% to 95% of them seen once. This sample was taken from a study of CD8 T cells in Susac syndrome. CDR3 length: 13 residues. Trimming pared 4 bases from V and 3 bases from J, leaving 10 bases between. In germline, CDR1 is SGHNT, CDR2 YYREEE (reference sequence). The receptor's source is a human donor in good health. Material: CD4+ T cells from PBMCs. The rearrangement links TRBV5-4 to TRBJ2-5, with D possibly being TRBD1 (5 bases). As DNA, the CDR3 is TGTGCCAGCAGCCGAACCAGGGAAGAGACCCAGTACTTC. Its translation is CASSRTREETQYF.